There are a few counts of the clone carrying this T cell receptor (beta chain). Its antigen is undetermined. The data belong to a study of beta chain features in type 1 diabetes. This CDR3 contains 16 residues. Germline V gene lookup returns CDR1 MGHDK and CDR2 SYGVNS. V gave up 0 bases and J gave up 2 bases, with 10 bases separating them. Points from the study as a whole: Among patients with Type 1 diabetes, TCRB CDR3s were moderately but significantly shorter in every one of the four CD4+ subsets.

Expressed TCRB transcripts were sequenced, since all the RNA that had been isolated was reverse transcribed. The data were produced by immunoSEQ multiplex PCR, yet TCRdb's version contains in-frame clones alone and is incomplete. Altogether roughly 50,000 clones are present, about 40% being singletons, with the ten largest covering more than 1.4%. V gene TRBV25-1 combines with J gene TRBJ2-2; the D gene is possibly TRBD2 (6 bases). This sequence originates from a man aged 25-45 years with type 1 diabetes. Sequencing was done on a sample of Tregs from blood. CDR3 loop: CASSEYGGTNTGELFF. The CDR3 nucleotides read TGTGCCAGCAGTGAATATGGAGGGACCAACACCGGGGAGCTGTTTTTT.